This T cell receptor beta chain was recorded in a study of T cell responses to AZD1222 COVID-19 vaccine. Study-level information: Pooling of second doses given at about 4 or about 12 weeks was done.

Germline trimming cut 7 bases from V and 3 bases from J; bases unmatched to any gene: 7. The germline V gene has CDR1 LNHDA and CDR2 SQIVND (reference sequence). The CDR3 sequence is 14 residues long. The data were produced by immunoSEQ multiplex PCR, yet TCRdb's version contains in-frame clones alone and is incomplete. The repertoire includes about 150,000 clones, roughly 90% of them detected once, and about 20% sits in the top ten. The chain couples TRBV19 to TRBJ1-2; TRBD1 matches 8 bases. The specimen was peripheral blood, collected on day 0 of AZD1222 vaccination. The sequence came from an adult in good health. The chain's CDR3 is CASTVRGRDYGYTF. The CDR3 nucleotides read TGTGCCAGTACCGTCAGGGGGCGGGACTATGGCTACACCTTC. The variable domain in full, with the rest retrieved from reference TRBV19 and TRBJ1-2, is DGGITQSPKYLFRKEGQNVTLSCEQNLNHDAMYWYRQDPGQGLRLIYYSQIVNDFQKGDIAEGYSVSREKKESFPLTVTSAQKNPTAFYLCASTVRGRDYGYTFGSGTRLTVV.